This T cell receptor (beta chain) was found in a study of shared clonotypes between healthy human individuals. CD45RO-negative, CCR7-positively selected cells formed the naive CD8 fraction, excluding terminally differentiated effector memory CD45RA+ cells. The length of the CDR3 is 15 residues. From germline, CDR1 is MRHNA and CDR2 SNTAGT. The V end was cut by 7 bases, the J end by 6 bases, with 19 bases between. Assay: immunoSEQ multiplex PCR; the TCRdb copy retains only in-frame clones and omits some. The data show roughly 2 million clones, with 85% to 95% seen just once and roughly 1% held by the top ten.

The sample consisted of naive CD8+ T cells sorted from blood. The chain uses TRBV6-4 and TRBJ1-3, with a tentative D call TRBD1 (5 bases). This clonotype was sampled from a man aged 18-30 years in good health. CDR3: CASTRRGTFLNTIYF. As DNA, the CDR3 is TGTGCCAGCACCCGGCGGGGGACTTTTTTAAACACCATATATTTT.